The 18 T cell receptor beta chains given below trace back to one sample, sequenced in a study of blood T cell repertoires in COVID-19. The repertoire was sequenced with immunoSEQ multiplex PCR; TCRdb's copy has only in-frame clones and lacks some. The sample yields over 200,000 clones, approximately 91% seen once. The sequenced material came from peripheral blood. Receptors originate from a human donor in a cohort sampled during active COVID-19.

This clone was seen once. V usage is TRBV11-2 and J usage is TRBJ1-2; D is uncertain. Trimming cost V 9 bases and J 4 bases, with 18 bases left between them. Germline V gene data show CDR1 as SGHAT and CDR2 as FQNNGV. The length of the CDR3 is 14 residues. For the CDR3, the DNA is TGTGCCAGTAGCGATCCAGGAACGTCCTATGGCTACACCTTC. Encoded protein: CASSDPGTSYGYTF.

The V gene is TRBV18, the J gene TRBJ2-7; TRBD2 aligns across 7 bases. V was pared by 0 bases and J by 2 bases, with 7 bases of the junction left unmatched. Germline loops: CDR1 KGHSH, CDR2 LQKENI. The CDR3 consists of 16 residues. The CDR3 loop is CASSPPLSGAPYEQYF. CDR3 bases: TGTGCCAGCTCACCACCTCTGAGCGGGGCCCCCTACGAGCAGTACTTC.

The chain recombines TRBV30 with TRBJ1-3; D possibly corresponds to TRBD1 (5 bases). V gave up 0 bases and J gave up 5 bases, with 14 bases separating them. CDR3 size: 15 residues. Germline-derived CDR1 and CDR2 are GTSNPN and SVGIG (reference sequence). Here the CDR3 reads CAWSVGRAFRNTIYF. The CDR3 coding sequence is TGTGCCTGGAGTGTAGGCAGGGCCTTCCGAAACACCATATATTTT.

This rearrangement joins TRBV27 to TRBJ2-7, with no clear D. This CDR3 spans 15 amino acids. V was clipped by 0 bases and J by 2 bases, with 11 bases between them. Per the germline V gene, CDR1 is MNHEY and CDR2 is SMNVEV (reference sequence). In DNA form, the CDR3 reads TGTGCCAGCAGTTTATCAGCGACTCCCGCCTACGAGCAGTACTTC. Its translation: CASSLSATPAYEQYF.

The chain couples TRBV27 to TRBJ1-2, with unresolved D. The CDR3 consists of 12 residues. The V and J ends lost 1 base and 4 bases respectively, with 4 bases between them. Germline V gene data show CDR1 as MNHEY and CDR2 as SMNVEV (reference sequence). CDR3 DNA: TGTGCCAGCAGTTTATACGGCTATGGCTACACCTTC. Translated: CASSLYGYGYTF.

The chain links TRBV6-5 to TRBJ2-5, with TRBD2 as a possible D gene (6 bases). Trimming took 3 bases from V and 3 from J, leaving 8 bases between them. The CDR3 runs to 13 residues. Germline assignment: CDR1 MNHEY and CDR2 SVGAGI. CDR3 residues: CASSYRLEETQYF. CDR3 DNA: TGTGCCAGCAGTTATCGACTAGAAGAGACCCAGTACTTC.

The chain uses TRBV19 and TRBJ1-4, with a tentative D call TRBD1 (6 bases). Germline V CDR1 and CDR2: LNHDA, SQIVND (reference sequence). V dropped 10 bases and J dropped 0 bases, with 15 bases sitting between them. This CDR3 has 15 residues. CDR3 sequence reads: CATKRGSATNEKLFF. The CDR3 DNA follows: TGTGCCACAAAGAGGGGGAGCGCAACTAATGAAAAACTGTTTTTT.

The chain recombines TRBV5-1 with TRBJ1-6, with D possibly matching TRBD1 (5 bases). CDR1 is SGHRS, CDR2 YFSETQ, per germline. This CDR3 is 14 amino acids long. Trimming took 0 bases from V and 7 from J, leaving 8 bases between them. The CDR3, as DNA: TGCGCCAGCAGCTTGGAACAGGTGAATTCACCCCTCCACTTT. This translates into CASSLEQVNSPLHF.

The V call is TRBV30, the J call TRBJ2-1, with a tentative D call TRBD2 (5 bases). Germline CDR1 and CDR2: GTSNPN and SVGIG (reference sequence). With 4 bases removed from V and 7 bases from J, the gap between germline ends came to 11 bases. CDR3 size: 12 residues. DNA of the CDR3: TGTGCCTGGAACCGGGAAGGGAATGAGCAGTTCTTC. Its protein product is CAWNREGNEQFF.

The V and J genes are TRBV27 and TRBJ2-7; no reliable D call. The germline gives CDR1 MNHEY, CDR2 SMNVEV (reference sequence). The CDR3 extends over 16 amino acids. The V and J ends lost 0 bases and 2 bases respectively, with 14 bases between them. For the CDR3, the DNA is TGTGCCAGCAGTTTATCCGACACCCGCCGCCCCTACGAGCAGTACTTC. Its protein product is CASSLSDTRRPYEQYF.

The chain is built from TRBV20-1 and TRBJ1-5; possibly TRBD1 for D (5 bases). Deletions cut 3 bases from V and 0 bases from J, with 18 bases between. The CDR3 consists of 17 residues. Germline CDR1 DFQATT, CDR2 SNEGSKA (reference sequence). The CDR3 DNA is TGCAGTGCTAGTATGGGGGAGGGCTCCTATAGCAATCAGCCCCAGCATTTT. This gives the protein CSASMGEGSYSNQPQHF.

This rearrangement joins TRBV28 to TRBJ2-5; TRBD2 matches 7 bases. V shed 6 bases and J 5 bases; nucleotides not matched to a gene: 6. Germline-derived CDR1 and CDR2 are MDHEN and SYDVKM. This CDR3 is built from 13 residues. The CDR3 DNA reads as TGTGCCAGCAGAAGGACTAGGCTTGAGACCCAGTACTTC. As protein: CASRRTRLETQYF.

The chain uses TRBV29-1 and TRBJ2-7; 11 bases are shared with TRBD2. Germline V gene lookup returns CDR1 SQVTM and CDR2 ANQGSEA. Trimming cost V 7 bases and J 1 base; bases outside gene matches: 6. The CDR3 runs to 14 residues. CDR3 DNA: TGCAGCGCAGATAGCGGGGGGGGTTCCTACGAGCAGTACTTC. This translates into CSADSGGGSYEQYF.

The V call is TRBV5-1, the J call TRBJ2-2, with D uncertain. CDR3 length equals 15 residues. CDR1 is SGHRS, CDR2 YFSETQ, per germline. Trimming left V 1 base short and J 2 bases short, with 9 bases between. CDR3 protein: CASSLLTVNTGELFF. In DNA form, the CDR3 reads TGCGCCAGCAGCTTGTTAACGGTTAACACCGGGGAGCTGTTTTTT.

The CDR3 loop reads CAWSPTVSGRTEKLFF. CDR3 nucleotides: TGTGCCTGGAGTCCCACAGTTTCAGGGCGGACGGAAAAACTGTTTTTT. This sequence joins TRBV30 and TRBJ1-4, with D maybe TRBD1 (5 bases). There are 16 residues in the CDR3. Trimming stripped 2 bases from V and 8 bases from J, with 21 bases between. Germline assignment: CDR1 GTSNPN and CDR2 SVGIG (reference sequence).

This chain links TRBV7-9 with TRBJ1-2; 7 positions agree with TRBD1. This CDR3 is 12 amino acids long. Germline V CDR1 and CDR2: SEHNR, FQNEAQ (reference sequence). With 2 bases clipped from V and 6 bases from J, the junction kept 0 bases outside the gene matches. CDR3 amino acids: CASSLTGDGYTF. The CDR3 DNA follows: TGTGCCAGCAGCTTAACAGGGGATGGCTACACCTTC. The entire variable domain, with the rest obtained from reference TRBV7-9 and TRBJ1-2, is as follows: DTGVSQNPRHKITKRGQNVTFRCDPISEHNRLYWYRQTLGQGPEFLTYFQNEAQLEKSRLLSDRFSAERPKGSFSTLEIQRTEQGDSAMYLCASSLTGDGYTFGSGTRLTVV.

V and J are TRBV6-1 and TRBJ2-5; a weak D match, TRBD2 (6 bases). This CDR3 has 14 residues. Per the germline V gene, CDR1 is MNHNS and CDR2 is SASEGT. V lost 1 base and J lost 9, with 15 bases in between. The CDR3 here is CASSEGQLARSQYF. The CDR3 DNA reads TGTGCCAGCAGTGAAGGGCAGCTAGCGAGGTCCCAGTACTTC.

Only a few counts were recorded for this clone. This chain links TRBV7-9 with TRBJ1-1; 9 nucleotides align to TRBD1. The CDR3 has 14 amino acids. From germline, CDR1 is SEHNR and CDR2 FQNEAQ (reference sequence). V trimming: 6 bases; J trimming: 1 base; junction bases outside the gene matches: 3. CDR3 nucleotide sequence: TGTGCCAGCAGACGGACAGGGGCGAACACTGAAGCTTTCTTT. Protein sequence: CASRRTGANTEAFF. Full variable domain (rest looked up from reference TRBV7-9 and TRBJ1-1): DTGVSQNPRHKITKRGQNVTFRCDPISEHNRLYWYRQTLGQGPEFLTYFQNEAQLEKSRLLSDRFSAERPKGSFSTLEIQRTEQGDSAMYLCASRRTGANTEAFFGQGTRLTVV.